This T cell receptor beta chain is from a study of regulatory T cells in long-lasting Graves disease. On the study more broadly: Positive TSH receptor antibodies alongside over 5 years of antithyroid drugs were what marked Graves' disease as persistent. Notes on the study in general: Among samples with persistent disease, TRBV28, TRBJ1-2 and TRBJ2-5 were favored.

CDR3 regions were amplified by Arm-PCR using iRepertoire HTBI primers to build TCR beta libraries. TCRdb independently ran MiXCR on the multiplex PCR reads; one entry per CDR3 protein. In the table there are 450,000 or so distinct CDR3 sequences, less than 25% of which are singletons. V lost 4 bases and J lost 4, with 5 bases in between. The CDR3 loop spans 12 amino acids. Germline V gene sequence: CDR1 MDHEN, CDR2 SYDVKM. Ten or more counts support this clonotype. Its antigen remains unknown. Time point of the sample: persistent/refractory GD, antithyroid drugs over 5 years with positive TRAb. RNA from PBMCs was the source of the TCR library. The authors drew patients from an endocrinology department in Xi'an, China.

The source material was peripheral blood mononuclear cells (PBMCs), sampled when the disease was refractory, from a patient treated with antithyroid drugs. The sequence came from a female donor with Graves disease. The J gene is TRBJ1-5, the V gene TRBV28; D gene uncertain. The CDR3 DNA reads TGTGCCAGCAGTTACGCTAATCAGCCCCAGCATTTT. Its translation is CASSYANQPQHF.